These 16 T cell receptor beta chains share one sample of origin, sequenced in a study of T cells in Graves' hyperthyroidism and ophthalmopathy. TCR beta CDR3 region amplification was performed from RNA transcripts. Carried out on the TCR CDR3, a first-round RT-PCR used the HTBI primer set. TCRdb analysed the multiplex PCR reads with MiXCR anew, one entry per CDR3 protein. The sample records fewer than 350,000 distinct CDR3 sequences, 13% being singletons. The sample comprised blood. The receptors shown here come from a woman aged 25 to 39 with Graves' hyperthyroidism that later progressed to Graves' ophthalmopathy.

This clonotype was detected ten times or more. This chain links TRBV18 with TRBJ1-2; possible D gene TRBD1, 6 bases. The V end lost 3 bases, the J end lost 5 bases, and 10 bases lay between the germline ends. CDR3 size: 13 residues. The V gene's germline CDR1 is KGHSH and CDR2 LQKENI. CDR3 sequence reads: CASSPTGPYGYTF. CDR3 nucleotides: TGTGCCAGCTCACCGACAGGCCCTTATGGCTACACCTTC.

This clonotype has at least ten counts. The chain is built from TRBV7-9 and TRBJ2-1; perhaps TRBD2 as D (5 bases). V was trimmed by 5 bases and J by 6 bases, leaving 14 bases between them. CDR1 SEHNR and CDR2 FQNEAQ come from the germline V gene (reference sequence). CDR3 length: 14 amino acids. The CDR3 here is CASSHTRMGNEQFF. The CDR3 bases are TGTGCCAGCAGCCACACTAGGATGGGCAATGAGCAGTTCTTC.

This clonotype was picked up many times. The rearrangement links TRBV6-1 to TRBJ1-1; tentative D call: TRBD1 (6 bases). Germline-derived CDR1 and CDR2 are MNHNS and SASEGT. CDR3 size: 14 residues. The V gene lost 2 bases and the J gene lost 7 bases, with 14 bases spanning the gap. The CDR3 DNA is TGTGCCAGCAGTGAACCCACAGGGAATGATGAAGCTTTCTTT. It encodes CASSEPTGNDEAFF.

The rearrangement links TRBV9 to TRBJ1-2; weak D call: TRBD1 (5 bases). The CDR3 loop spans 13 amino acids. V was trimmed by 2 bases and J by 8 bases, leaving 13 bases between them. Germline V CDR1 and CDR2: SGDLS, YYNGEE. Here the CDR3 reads CASSVGVGKGYTF. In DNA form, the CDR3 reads TGTGCCAGCAGCGTGGGGGTAGGGAAGGGCTACACCTTC.

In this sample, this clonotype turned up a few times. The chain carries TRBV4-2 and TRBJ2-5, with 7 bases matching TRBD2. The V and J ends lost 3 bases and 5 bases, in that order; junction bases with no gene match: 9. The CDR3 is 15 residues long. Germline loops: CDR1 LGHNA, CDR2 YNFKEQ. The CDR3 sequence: CASSQEAGSAETQYF. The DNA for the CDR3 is TGTGCCAGCAGCCAGGAAGCGGGGTCCGCGGAGACCCAGTACTTC.

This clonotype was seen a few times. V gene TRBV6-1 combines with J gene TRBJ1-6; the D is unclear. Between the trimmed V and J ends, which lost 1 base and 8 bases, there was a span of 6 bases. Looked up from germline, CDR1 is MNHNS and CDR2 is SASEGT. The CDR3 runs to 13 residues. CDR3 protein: CASSEEEDSPLHF. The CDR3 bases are TGTGCCAGCAGTGAAGAGGAGGATTCACCCCTCCACTTT.

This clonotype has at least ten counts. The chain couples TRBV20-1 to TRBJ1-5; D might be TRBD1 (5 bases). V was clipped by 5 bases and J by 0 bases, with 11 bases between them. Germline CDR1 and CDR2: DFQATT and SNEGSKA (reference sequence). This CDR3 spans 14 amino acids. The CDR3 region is CSASTENSNQPQHF. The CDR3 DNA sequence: TGCAGTGCTTCGACAGAGAATAGCAATCAGCCCCAGCATTTT.

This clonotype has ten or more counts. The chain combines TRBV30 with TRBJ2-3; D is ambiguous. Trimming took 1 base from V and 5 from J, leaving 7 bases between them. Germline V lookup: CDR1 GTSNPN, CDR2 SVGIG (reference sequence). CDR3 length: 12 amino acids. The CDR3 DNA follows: TGTGCCTGGAGTGCTGGCAGAGATACGCAGTATTTT. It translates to CAWSAGRDTQYF.

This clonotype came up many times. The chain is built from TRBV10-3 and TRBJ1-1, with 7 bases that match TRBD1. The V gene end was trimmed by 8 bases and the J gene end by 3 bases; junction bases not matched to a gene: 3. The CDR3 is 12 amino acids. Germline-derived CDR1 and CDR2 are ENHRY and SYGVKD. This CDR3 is CAIGQAHTEAFF. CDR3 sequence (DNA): TGTGCCATCGGACAGGCGCACACTGAAGCTTTCTTT.

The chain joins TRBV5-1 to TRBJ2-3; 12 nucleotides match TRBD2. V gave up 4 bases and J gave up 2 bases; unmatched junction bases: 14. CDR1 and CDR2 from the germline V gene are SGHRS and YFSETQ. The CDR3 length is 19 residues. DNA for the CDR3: TGCGCCAGCAGCCGGGCCGGGCTAGCGGGAGGGAGGAACACAGATACGCAGTATTTT. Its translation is CASSRAGLAGGRNTDTQYF.

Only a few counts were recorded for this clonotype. Here the CDR3 DNA reads TGTGCCAACACACTCCTGGGACAGGGGACTTCACCCCTCCACTTT. Its translation is CANTLLGQGTSPLHF. The chain has TRBV27 and TRBJ1-6; TRBD1 matches 10 bases. The CDR3 contains 15 residues. Trimming at V came to 10 bases and at J to 9 bases, leaving 12 bases not matched to a gene. Germline CDR1 and CDR2: MNHEY and SMNVEV (reference sequence).

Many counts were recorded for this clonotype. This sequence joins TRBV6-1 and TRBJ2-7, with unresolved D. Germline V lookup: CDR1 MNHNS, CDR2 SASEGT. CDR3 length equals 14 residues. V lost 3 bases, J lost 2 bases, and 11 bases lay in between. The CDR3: CASSEVGLPYEQYF. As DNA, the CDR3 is TGTGCCAGCAGTGAGGTAGGCCTCCCCTACGAGCAGTACTTC.

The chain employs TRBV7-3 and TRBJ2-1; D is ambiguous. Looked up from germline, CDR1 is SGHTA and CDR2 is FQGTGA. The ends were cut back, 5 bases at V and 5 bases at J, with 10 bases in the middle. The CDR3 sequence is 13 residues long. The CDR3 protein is CASSQYVNNEQFF. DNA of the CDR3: TGTGCCAGCAGCCAATACGTAAACAATGAGCAGTTCTTC. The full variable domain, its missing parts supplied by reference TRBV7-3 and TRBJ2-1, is GAGVSQTPSNKVTEKGKYVELRCDPISGHTALYWYRQSLGQGPEFLIYFQGTGAADDSGLPNDRFFAVRPEGSVSTLKIQRTERGDSAVYLCASSQYVNNEQFFGPGTRLTVL.

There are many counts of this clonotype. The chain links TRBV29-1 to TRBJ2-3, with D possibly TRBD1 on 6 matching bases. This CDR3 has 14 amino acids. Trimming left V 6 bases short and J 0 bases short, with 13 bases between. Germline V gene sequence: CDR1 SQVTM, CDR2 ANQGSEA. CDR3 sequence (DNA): TGCAGCGTCCAAGGGGGAGCTAGCACAGATACGCAGTATTTT. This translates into CSVQGGASTDTQYF.

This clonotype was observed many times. As DNA, the CDR3 is TGTGCCAGCAGTTACTCGGGAGGGAGAGATTCACCCCTCCACTTT. Translated, it gives CASSYSGGRDSPLHF. The V call is TRBV6-5, the J call TRBJ1-6, with no clear D. Trimming stripped 0 bases from V and 8 bases from J, with 11 bases between. Germline CDR1 MNHEY, CDR2 SVGAGI. The CDR3 is made up of 15 amino acids.

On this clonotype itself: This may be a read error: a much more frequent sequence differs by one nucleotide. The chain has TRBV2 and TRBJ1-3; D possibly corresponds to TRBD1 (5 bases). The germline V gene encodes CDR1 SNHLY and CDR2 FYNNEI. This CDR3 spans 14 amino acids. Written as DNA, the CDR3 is TGTGCCAGCAGCTCGAAGGGGTCTGGAAGCACCATATATTTT. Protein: CASSSKGSGSTIYF.